Sequencing of this T cell receptor (beta chain) was carried out in a study of T cells in Graves' hyperthyroidism and ophthalmopathy (dated by TCRdb to the late 2010s). Describing the broader study: Peripheral blood was collected at initial diagnosis, before any treatment. For training and testing, the 110 or so patients in the discovery cohort were randomly divided in a 7:3 ratio. After sampling, hyperthyroidism patients received methimazole starting at 30 mg daily, and ophthalmopathy patients received high-dose intravenous methylprednisolone. TCR V-J signatures able to tell the groups apart were searched for in a discovery cohort of 95 to 100 patients, of whom more than 40 had Graves' ophthalmopathy and 57 had stable Graves' hyperthyroidism. Prospective prediction of ophthalmopathy was tested in an independent validation cohort consisting of 18 to 20 hyperthyroidism patients and 15 or so patients who later progressed to ophthalmopathy. In addition, the study compared T-cell repertoires in thyroid tissue and in blood from 6 or 7 Graves' hyperthyroidism patients. TCR Vbeta CDR3 sequencing of 135 peripheral blood samples (43 ophthalmopathy, around 80 hyperthyroidism and 17 progressor patients) is reported in the paper. General study outcomes and caveats: A 13 V-J signature model separated ophthalmopathy from stable hyperthyroidism, with around 90% sensitivity and about 81% specificity in cross-validation and 80%/75% in testing. During validation, the model predicted progression to ophthalmopathy a median of approximately 6.5 months ahead of onset, with around 70% sensitivity and around 72% specificity. No statistical method was used to set the sample size in advance, and investigators knew the group allocation. Most expanded thyroid clonotypes (frequency above 0.001) were also detected in blood, suggesting blood repertoires may reflect thyroid immune responses.

Graves' hyperthyroidism was defined as stable when no progression to ophthalmopathy occurred over 18 months of follow-up. Hyperthyroidism patients were aged 18 to 65 years and newly diagnosed, with disease duration of less than 2 months. Exclusion was applied to patients with uncontrolled infections, other autoimmune diseases, pregnancy or lactation. Diagnoses were based on clinical symptoms, serum thyroxine and TRAb, thyroid ultrasound and orbital computed tomography. Ficoll-Paque density gradient centrifugation was used to isolate PBMCs from around 10 ml of fresh peripheral blood. Trizol reagent was used to extract total RNA, and RNA quality was then checked on an Agilent 2100 Bioanalyzer. From its cysteine to its phenylalanine, the CDR3 spans 12 amino acids. The entry retains the CDR3 DNA only, 36 bases that are in frame from base 1. The germline V gene (reference sequence) gives CDR1 as DFQATT and CDR2 as SNEGSKA. V lost 5 bases and J lost 6 bases; the stretch between them is 13 bases long.

On this clonotype: Its antigen is currently not known. The input lacks base qualities; no much larger clone sits a single base away.

Amplification of TCR beta CDR3 regions was carried out from RNA transcripts. For the first round of RT-PCR on the TCR CDR3, the HTBI primer set was used together with the Qiagen OneStep RT-PCR kit. Libraries were constructed in a second round of multiplex PCR, after which size selection and purification were carried out. Libraries were sequenced paired-end with 100 bp reads on an Illumina HiSeq2000. In the original analysis: SOAPnuke was used to process the raw data, throwing out any read that contained adapters or uncalled bases, had a mean Phred below 15, or lacked an exact constant-primer or identifier match. COPE v1.2.5 was used to merge the high-quality paired reads, and each unique nucleotide sequence was defined as a clonotype. MiTCR v1.1 was used to align the clonotypes against IMGT TRBV, TRBD and TRBJ reference segments. Analysis was restricted to V-J combinations with a frequency above 0.0001, which covered roughly 99% of repertoires. The TCS score was defined as the ratio of F50 (clonal expansion) to E x V (chaos), calculated using BLOSUM62-based TCRdist between CDR3 peptides within each V-J. Welch's t-statistics and random forest reduced around 510 V-J features to 10 to 15, which were used in a naive Bayes classifier (R e1071). Through fastp at Q25 and MiXCR, TCRdb rebuilt clones from the public reads, retaining in-frame beta chains. Rows with a matching CDR3 protein are joined into one entry that keeps the most common DNA and genes. The V and J calls and clone size are TCRdb's, not the authors'. The sample table holds 300,000 to 450,000 distinct CDR3 sequences, of which 25% were seen once. The top ten constitute 73% of the sample.

The sequence was obtained from a man aged 45 to 65 with Graves' hyperthyroidism. The chain is made from TRBV20-1 and TRBJ1-1, with the D gene not confidently named. Specimen: blood. The CDR3 in this case is CSAFLMVAEAFF. The DNA is as follows: TGCAGTGCTTTCCTGATGGTTGCTGAAGCTTTCTTT.